Given below is one T cell receptor (beta chain) in context. Its antigen is not identified. In the PCR, 60 Vbeta and 13 Jbeta primers were used. The method was immunoSEQ multiplex PCR; TCRdb's version includes in-frame clones alone and lacks a portion of them. The sample lists around 64,000 clones; 85% to 90% were seen once. From germline, CDR1 is MNHNY and CDR2 SVGAGI (reference sequence). This CDR3 has 13 amino acids. The V segment lost 6 bases and the J segment 5 bases; nucleotides outside the gene matches: 0. The source of the sample is a study of cytomegalovirus exposure and HLA in healthy donors. Study-wide findings and caveats: Altogether, about 160 TCR beta chains were recorded as cytomegalovirus-associated.

The chain carries TRBV6-6 and TRBJ1-5, with TRBD1 matching 11 bases. This receptor was obtained from a female donor in good health and CMV-seronegative. Sequencing was carried out using PBMCs. CDR3: CASRGQGDQPQHF. The DNA for the CDR3 is TGTGCCAGCAGGGGACAGGGGGATCAGCCCCAGCATTTT.